The 23 T cell receptor beta chains listed next were all sequenced from one sample in a study of response to subunit inactivated influenza vaccine. Using its own MiXCR run on the RT-PCR reads, TCRdb lists one record per CDR3 protein. The sample records roughly 790,000 distinct CDR3 sequences, 21% being singletons. Sequencing was performed on PBMCs from blood, taken 4 to 6 days after vaccination. All receptors come from a man aged 45-65 years who received an inactivated influenza vaccine.

On this clonotype itself: Sequence at one end of the junction differs from germline and may be a read error. V is TRBV20-1 and J is TRBJ1-1, with 8 bases aligning to TRBD1. CDR1 is DFQATT, CDR2 SNEGSKA, per germline (reference sequence). The length of the CDR3 is 14 residues. CDR3: CTARRTGGLPEAFF. As DNA, the CDR3 is TGCACTGCTAGAAGAACAGGGGGGTTGCCTGAAGCTTTCTTT.

This clonotype was seen a handful of times. Here the CDR3 reads CASSQTTETQYF. Written as DNA, the CDR3 is TGTGCCAGCAGCCAAACTACGGAGACCCAGTACTTC. This chain uses TRBV3-1 with TRBJ2-5, with D uncertain. The CDR3 is made up of 12 amino acids. V lost 2 bases to trimming and J lost 5 bases, with 6 bases between them. CDR1 and CDR2 from the germline V gene are LGHDT and YNNKEL (reference sequence).

This clonotype has ten or more counts. J is TRBJ2-7 and V is TRBV6-1, with D tentatively TRBD1 or TRBD2 (5 bases each). Germline CDR1 and CDR2: MNHNS and SASEGT. The CDR3 runs 15 residues. The V gene lost 4 bases and the J gene lost 4 bases, with 17 bases spanning the gap. The CDR3 here is CASSGGANSVYEQYF. In DNA form, the CDR3 reads TGTGCCAGCAGTGGAGGGGCGAATTCTGTTTACGAGCAGTACTTC.

In its sample, this clonotype was seen a few times. V is TRBV30 and J is TRBJ1-5; unclear D gene. Germline V CDR1 and CDR2: GTSNPN, SVGIG (reference sequence). Trimming shortened V by 1 base and J by 0 bases, and 16 bases separated the two germline ends. The CDR3 totals 17 residues. CDR3 DNA: TGTGCCTGGAGTGAATCGGCAGGCTTTCATAGCAATCAGCCCCAGCATTTT. It is translated as CAWSESAGFHSNQPQHF.

The chain joins TRBV28 to TRBJ2-1; the D is unclear. Trimming stripped 3 bases from V and 9 bases from J, with 6 bases between. Germline loops: CDR1 MDHEN, CDR2 SYDVKM. This CDR3 spans 11 amino acids. The CDR3 loop reads CASSFGFEQFF. The CDR3 nucleotides read TGTGCCAGCAGTTTTGGATTTGAGCAGTTCTTC.

The J gene is TRBJ2-1, the V gene TRBV7-2; D ambiguous. Trimming left V 4 bases short and J 1 base short, with 11 bases between. The CDR3 runs to 15 residues. Germline V lookup: CDR1 SGHTA, CDR2 FQGNSA. The CDR3, as DNA: TGTGCCAGCAGCTCCTATATGGGGTCCTACAATGAGCAGTTCTTC. Translating gives CASSSYMGSYNEQFF.

This clonotype was seen more than once but under ten times. The V call is TRBV20-1, the J call TRBJ2-2; 8 bases align to TRBD1. Germline trimming cut 6 bases from V and 3 bases from J; bases unmatched to any gene: 9. The CDR3 sequence is 15 residues long. Germline CDR1 is DFQATT and CDR2 is SNEGSKA (reference sequence). CDR3 loop: CSAVQTGADTGELFF. DNA of the CDR3: TGCAGTGCGGTCCAGACAGGGGCTGACACCGGGGAGCTGTTTTTT.

A few counts support this clonotype. The chain recombines TRBV10-3 with TRBJ2-3; D unresolved. CDR1 is ENHRY and CDR2 is SYGVKD in the germline V gene. V was clipped by 7 bases and J by 6 bases, with 8 bases between them. The CDR3 loop spans 11 amino acids. CDR3 loop: CAIKALDTQYF. CDR3 DNA sequence: TGTGCCATCAAGGCTTTGGATACGCAGTATTTT.

The V call is TRBV6-2 or TRBV6-3, the J call TRBJ2-2; D gene ambiguous. The CDR3 sequence is 11 residues long. V was clipped by 7 bases and J by 5 bases, with 5 bases between them. CDR1 and CDR2 (germline): MNHEY, SVGEGT. The CDR3 DNA sequence: TGTGCCAGCATGTCTACCGGGGAGCTGTTTTTT. It yields the protein CASMSTGELFF.

CDR3 loop: CASSEAGTSGYEQYF. The CDR3 bases are TGTGCCAGCAGTGAAGCGGGGACTAGCGGCTACGAGCAGTACTTC. The chain combines TRBV2 with TRBJ2-7, with 11 bases matching TRBD2. The length of the CDR3 is 15 residues. Trimming at V came to 0 bases and at J to 3 bases, leaving 1 base not matched to a gene. CDR1 is SNHLY and CDR2 is FYNNEI in the germline V gene. The full variable domain, in which reference TRBV2 and TRBJ2-7 provide the parts outside the CDR3, is EPEVTQTPSHQVTQMGQEVILRCVPISNHLYFYWYRQILGQKVEFLVSFYNNEISEKSEIFDDQFSVERPDGSNFTLKIRSTKLEDSAMYFCASSEAGTSGYEQYFGPGTRLTVT.

This clonotype came up many times. The chain recombines TRBV12-3 or TRBV12-4 with TRBJ2-1, with D unresolved. Deletions cut 7 bases from V and 14 bases from J, with 18 bases between. The CDR3 totals 12 residues. In nucleotides, the CDR3 is TGTGCCAGCAACTCTCCATCCTCATCCAAGTTCTTC. It specifies CASNSPSSSKFF.

This clonotype was seen a few times. The chain employs TRBV7-2 and TRBJ2-5; possibly TRBD1 for D (6 bases). Germline-derived CDR1 and CDR2 are SGHTA and FQGNSA. Trimming removed 5 bases at V and 2 bases at J, with 15 bases between. This CDR3 is built from 15 residues. The CDR3 loop reads CASSAWSGAQETQYF. The CDR3 DNA is TGTGCCAGCAGCGCGTGGTCAGGGGCACAAGAGACCCAGTACTTC.

This clonotype appeared a few times. V gene TRBV24-1 combines with J gene TRBJ2-7; D may correspond to TRBD1 or TRBD2 (5 bases each). V lost 3 bases and J lost 5, with 13 bases in between. In germline, CDR1 is KGHDR, CDR2 SFDVKD. This CDR3 comprises 14 residues. The CDR3 bases are TGTGCCACCAGTGATCCAGGGACGGGCGACGAGCAGTACTTC. It specifies CATSDPGTGDEQYF.

This clonotype was found many times. The rearrangement uses TRBV18 and TRBJ1-1; no definite D call. V was shortened by 2 bases and J by 8 bases, with 6 bases between the two germline ends. The germline V gene has CDR1 KGHSH and CDR2 LQKENI. The CDR3 totals 11 residues. The CDR3 DNA sequence: TGTGCCAGCTCACCAAGGGCCGAAGCTTTCTTT. Protein sequence: CASSPRAEAFF.

This rearrangement joins TRBV24-1 to TRBJ2-2; TRBD1 might be the D (6 bases). V was trimmed by 3 bases and J by 5 bases, leaving 12 bases between them. This CDR3 region has 15 residues. From germline, CDR1 is KGHDR and CDR2 SFDVKD. The CDR3 loop is CATSDDQGSTGELFF. The CDR3 coding sequence is TGTGCCACCAGTGATGACCAGGGGTCGACCGGGGAGCTGTTTTTT.

A few counts support this clonotype. This chain connects TRBV5-1 to TRBJ2-7; 9 bases align to TRBD1. The CDR3 loop spans 15 amino acids. Losses at the gene ends were 3 bases for V and 2 bases for J; bases not matched to a gene: 6. Germline-derived CDR1 and CDR2 are SGHRS and YFSETQ. The CDR3 reads CASSWGTGSPYEQYF. The CDR3 bases are TGCGCCAGCAGCTGGGGGACAGGGTCGCCCTACGAGCAGTACTTC.

This clonotype was seen repeatedly, ten times or more. V usage is TRBV5-1 and J usage is TRBJ2-3; D remains unclear. The CDR3 totals 14 residues. The germline V gene encodes CDR1 SGHRS and CDR2 YFSETQ. V lost 4 bases, J lost 4 bases, and 13 bases lay in between. CDR3 residues: CASSVLGPSDTQYF. CDR3 nucleotide sequence: TGCGCCAGCAGCGTCCTGGGTCCGTCAGATACGCAGTATTTT.

This clonotype has more than one count but fewer than ten. The genes are TRBV15 and TRBJ2-4; TRBD2 matches at 16 bases. Germline V gene lookup returns CDR1 LNHNV and CDR2 YYDKDF (reference sequence). This CDR3 is built from 20 residues. Trimming removed 5 bases from V and 1 base from J; junction bases left unmatched: 11. This CDR3 reads CATSPLPGLAGGQAKNIQYF. Written as DNA, the CDR3 is TGTGCCACCAGCCCTTTACCGGGACTAGCGGGGGGGCAGGCCAAAAACATTCAGTACTTC.

This clonotype was seen more than once but under ten times. This rearrangement joins TRBV5-1 to TRBJ1-2; D is ambiguous. With 3 bases removed from V and 8 bases from J, the gap between germline ends came to 17 bases. Germline V gene data show CDR1 as SGHRS and CDR2 as YFSETQ. The CDR3 totals 14 residues. This CDR3 is CASSSGWESGGYTF. The CDR3 DNA sequence: TGCGCCAGCAGCTCCGGCTGGGAATCGGGAGGCTACACCTTC.

This clonotype was picked up many times. This chain links TRBV7-2 with TRBJ2-1; 7 nucleotides align to TRBD1. V lost 4 bases to trimming and J lost 0 bases; unmatched junction nucleotides: 9. CDR3 length: 17 residues. Germline V gene sequence: CDR1 SGHTA, CDR2 FQGNSA. The CDR3: CASSSDRPLSSYNEQFF. The CDR3 nucleotides are TGTGCCAGCAGCTCGGACAGGCCCCTTAGCTCCTACAATGAGCAGTTCTTC.

This clonotype has just a few counts. V is TRBV5-6 and J is TRBJ2-3; a possible D gene is TRBD1 (6 bases). Per the germline V gene, CDR1 is SGHDT and CDR2 is YYEEEE. CDR3 size: 14 residues. The V gene lost 5 bases and the J gene lost 6 bases, with 16 bases spanning the gap. For the CDR3, the DNA is TGTGCCAGCAGGAGGGACACCAATATGGATACGCAGTATTTT. It codes for CASRRDTNMDTQYF.

CDR3 in amino acids: CASSLKGVGEAFF. CDR3 in DNA: TGTGCCAGCAGTTTAAAAGGGGTAGGGGAAGCTTTCTTT. This rearrangement joins TRBV27 to TRBJ1-1, with D possibly being TRBD1 (5 bases). Germline CDR1 MNHEY, CDR2 SMNVEV (reference sequence). V was pared by 2 bases and J by 8 bases, with 12 bases between. This CDR3 spans 13 amino acids.

This clonotype was picked up a small number of times. V and J are TRBV6-5 and TRBJ1-6; the match to TRBD1 covers 8 bases. After removal of 0 bases from V and 4 bases from J, the junction contained 11 bases not matched to a gene. The CDR3 is 19 amino acids. Germline assignment: CDR1 MNHEY and CDR2 SVGAGI. CDR3: CASSYSFPTGAGYNSPLHF. For the CDR3, the DNA is TGTGCCAGCAGTTACTCATTTCCGACAGGGGCGGGATATAATTCACCCCTCCACTTT.